This T cell receptor beta chain was found in a study of T cell responses to AZD1222 COVID-19 vaccine. In the study overall: Samples with a second dose at about 4 or about 12 weeks were pooled together.

Losses at the gene ends were 6 bases for V and 5 bases for J; bases not matched to a gene: 5. Germline CDR1 and CDR2: KGHSH and LQKENI. The CDR3 consists of 13 residues. General study findings and limits: Clonal diversity may have been underestimated in mostly white British donors. Spike was spanned by vaccine-associated CD4 TCRs, which were dominant at 160-218 and 743-854.

Notes on this clone: Its antigen is still unknown.

Repertoires were generated with immunoSEQ multiplex PCR, while TCRdb's copy carries only in-frame clones and drops some. This sample yields 85,000 to 95,000 clones, of which 90% are seen a single time; 8.4% belongs to the top ten. The chain recombines TRBV18 with TRBJ2-5; 8 positions agree with TRBD2. This TCR was sampled from an adult in good health. The source was peripheral blood, collected on day 0 of AZD1222 vaccination. DNA for the CDR3: TGTGCCAGCTCTCAGACGGGGGGGGAGACCCAGTACTTC. It specifies CASSQTGGETQYF.